This note documents a single T cell receptor beta chain sequence. Its target is not known. This specimen belongs to a study of CD8 T cell repertoires and HIV-1 epitope variants. As for the study in general: Separate wells received one of Twenty-five Gag or Nef variant peptides. Controls included no peptide, Ebola AY9 epitope, and a CMV, EBV, flu pool.

TCR beta CDR3 was sequenced at survey depth on immunoSEQ. Sequencing was performed with immunoSEQ multiplex PCR; in TCRdb, only in-frame clones are kept and a portion is missing. The sample carries under 3,500 clones, roughly two thirds recorded once. Trimming cost V 3 bases and J 5 bases; bases outside gene matches: 3. In germline, CDR1 is LGHNA, CDR2 YSLEER. The CDR3 runs to 14 residues. The chain employs TRBV4-3 and TRBJ2-1; 8 bases fit TRBD2. Sequencing was done on a sample of cultured CD8+ T cells derived from PBMCs. The receptor's source is a male donor with HIV. CDR3 residues: CASSQYSGDNEQFF. The CDR3 region has the DNA TGCGCCAGCAGCCAGTATAGCGGGGACAATGAGCAGTTCTTC.